The T cell receptor beta chain described here comes from a study of T cell responses to AZD1222 COVID-19 vaccine. Whole-study findings and limits: It was only after the peak T cell response that any repertoires were sampled. Two AZD1222 administrations were followed by greater Spike-specific TCR breadth and depth. Females outnumbered males among donors, who were mostly white British; clonal diversity was possibly underestimated.

This CDR3 is built from 13 residues. The V gene's germline CDR1 is SGHTA and CDR2 FQGNSA. Trimming left V 1 base short and J 16 bases short, with 14 bases between. Sequencing was performed with immunoSEQ multiplex PCR; in TCRdb, only in-frame clones are kept and a portion is missing. The sample holds some 150,000 clones, around 85% seen once. Comments on this clone: Its antigen is unidentified.

The specimen was peripheral blood, collected on day 0 of MenACWY control vaccination. V usage is TRBV7-2 and J usage is TRBJ1-6; D gene ambiguous. The sequence came from an adult in good health. The CDR3 spells CASSLVRSGRLHF. The CDR3 nucleotides read TGTGCCAGCAGCTTAGTAAGGTCTGGACGTCTCCACTTT.